This entry is about one T cell receptor beta chain. The data originate from a study of blood T cell repertoires in COVID-19. Study-wide background: T cells, B-cell-depleted T cells, or PBMCs provided the cDNA or gDNA that served as material.

The table came from immunoSEQ multiplex PCR; TCRdb's copy has only in-frame clones and leaves some out. The sample yields approximately 40,000 clones, roughly 88% seen once. V lost 5 bases, J lost 1 base, and 12 bases lay in between. This CDR3 region has 15 residues. Germline lookup yields CDR1 LNHDA and CDR2 SQIVND (reference sequence). This sequence joins TRBV19 and TRBJ1-3, with D maybe TRBD1 (5 bases). The sequence derives from a woman in her sixties or seventies with acute or convalescent COVID-19. The sequenced sample consisted of peripheral blood. The CDR3 nucleotides read TGTGCCAGTAGTCCCCAGGGTTTTTCTGGAAACACCATATATTTT. Residues: CASSPQGFSGNTIYF.